This passage covers 27 T cell receptor beta chains from one sample sequenced in a study of control samples from healthy donors and cancer patients. The method was immunoSEQ multiplex PCR; TCRdb's version includes in-frame clones alone and lacks a portion of them. Among approximately 90,000 clones listed, around 85% were seen once. Sequencing was carried out using blood. The receptors derive from a woman in her thirties or forties in good health.

The sample holds a few counts of this clone. The chain's CDR3 is CAISESTSDEQYF. The CDR3 coding sequence is TGTGCCATCAGTGAGTCGACTAGTGACGAGCAGTACTTC. The chain has TRBV10-3 and TRBJ2-7; a weak D match, TRBD2 (6 bases). The germline V and J ends were trimmed by 0 bases and 5 bases, with 8 bases remaining between them. In germline, CDR1 is ENHRY, CDR2 SYGVKD. The CDR3 has 13 residues.

The chain employs TRBV18 and TRBJ1-1; 8 bases agree with TRBD1. Losses at the gene ends were 6 bases for V and 0 bases for J; bases not matched to a gene: 12. The CDR3 covers 17 residues. Looked up from germline, CDR1 is KGHSH and CDR2 is LQKENI. CDR3 sequence: CASSRTGQAGVNTEAFF. DNA of the CDR3: TGTGCCAGCTCGCGGACAGGGCAAGCGGGGGTGAACACTGAAGCTTTCTTT. Using reference TRBV18 and TRBJ1-1 for the parts outside the CDR3, the full variable domain is NAGVMQNPRHLVRRRGQEARLRCSPMKGHSHVYWYRQLPEEGLKFMVYLQKENIIDESGMPKERFSAEFPKEGPSILRIQQVVRGDSAAYFCASSRTGQAGVNTEAFFGQGTRLTVV.

The J gene is TRBJ2-1, the V gene TRBV19; the match to TRBD1 covers 8 bases. V was pared by 5 bases and J by 3 bases, with 6 bases of the junction left unmatched. In germline, CDR1 is LNHDA, CDR2 SQIVND (reference sequence). This CDR3 contains 15 residues. The CDR3 reads CASSRQGSFYNEQFF. The CDR3 region has the DNA TGTGCCAGTAGTCGACAGGGGTCATTCTACAATGAGCAGTTCTTC.

The chain recombines TRBV4-2 with TRBJ2-1; TRBD1 is a possible D gene (5 bases). This CDR3 has 14 amino acids. The ends were cut back, 4 bases at V and 8 bases at J, with 15 bases in the middle. Germline CDR1 LGHNA, CDR2 YNFKEQ. This CDR3 reads CASSLRPGIDEQFF. As DNA, the CDR3 is TGTGCCAGCAGCCTCCGCCCAGGGATCGATGAGCAGTTCTTC.

The V call is TRBV11-3, the J call TRBJ1-2; D is ambiguous. Germline CDR1 is SGHNT and CDR2 is YENEEA. Trimming took off 1 base at V and 6 bases at J, with 9 bases between the two ends. The CDR3 is 13 residues long. This CDR3 reads CASSLGTVDGYTF. CDR3 coding DNA: TGTGCCAGCAGCTTAGGGACTGTCGATGGCTACACCTTC.

CDR3 DNA sequence: TGCAGTGCTAGTGAGGGCTTCTACTATGGCTACACCTTC. Its translation is CSASEGFYYGYTF. The gene calls are TRBV20-1 and TRBJ1-2; D gene ambiguous. Trimming left V 3 bases short and J 3 bases short, with 11 bases between. The germline CDR1 and CDR2 sequences are DFQATT and SNEGSKA (reference sequence). This CDR3 is built from 13 residues.

This clone occurred once. J is TRBJ2-3 and V is TRBV27; TRBD2 might be the D (5 bases). Germline CDR1 is MNHEY and CDR2 is SMNVEV (reference sequence). The V gene lost 6 bases and the J gene lost 1 base, with 14 bases spanning the gap. The CDR3 totals 15 residues. The CDR3 protein is CASRKYRGGTDTQYF. CDR3 nucleotide sequence: TGTGCCAGCAGAAAATATCGGGGTGGCACAGATACGCAGTATTTT.

The chain combines TRBV10-3 with TRBJ1-5, with D unresolved. Germline-derived CDR1 and CDR2 are ENHRY and SYGVKD. The germline V and J ends were trimmed by 3 bases and 0 bases, with 0 bases remaining between them. CDR3 length: 12 amino acids. The CDR3 nucleotides read TGTGCCATCAGTGATAGCAATCAGCCCCAGCATTTT. This sequence encodes CAISDSNQPQHF.

The chain combines TRBV2 with TRBJ2-5; TRBD1 matches at 10 bases. CDR3 length: 14 residues. V dropped 5 bases and J dropped 3; count of bases not matched to a gene: 3. Germline-derived CDR1 and CDR2 are SNHLY and FYNNEI. CDR3 nucleotides: TGTGCCAGCAGTCTGGGACAGGGGAAAGAGACCCAGTACTTC. Encoded protein: CASSLGQGKETQYF.

The V call is TRBV2, the J call TRBJ1-3; perhaps TRBD1 as D (6 bases). There are 14 residues in the CDR3. Germline CDR1 reads SNHLY; CDR2 reads FYNNEI. Trimming cost V 11 bases and J 0 bases, with 14 bases left between them. CDR3 sequence: CACYRVSSGNTIYF. The CDR3 DNA sequence: TGTGCCTGCTACAGGGTGAGCTCTGGAAACACCATATATTTT.

This clone came up once. V usage is TRBV29-1 and J usage is TRBJ1-1, with TRBD1 as a possible D gene (6 bases). CDR1 is SQVTM, CDR2 ANQGSEA, per germline. With 6 bases removed from V and 0 bases from J, the gap between germline ends came to 11 bases. This CDR3 is 13 amino acids long. The CDR3 DNA reads TGCAGCGTCGCGGGACAAATGAACACTGAAGCTTTCTTT. This codes for CSVAGQMNTEAFF. The full variable domain, rest sourced from reference TRBV29-1 and TRBJ1-1, is SAVISQKPSRDICQRGTSLTIQCQVDSQVTMMFWYRQQPGQSLTLIATANQGSEATYESGFVIDKFPISRPNLTFSTLTVSNMSPEDSSIYLCSVAGQMNTEAFFGQGTRLTVV.

The chain joins TRBV7-9 to TRBJ2-1; 7 nucleotides line up with TRBD2. Germline V gene sequence: CDR1 SEHNR, CDR2 FQNEAQ (reference sequence). Unmatched junction bases numbered 13, after V lost 4 bases and J lost 4 bases. The CDR3 is made up of 17 amino acids. The CDR3 sequence is CASSYPRDGRGYNEQFF. In DNA, the CDR3 is TGTGCCAGCAGCTATCCGAGGGATGGGCGGGGGTACAATGAGCAGTTCTTC.

This chain uses TRBV7-3 with TRBJ2-3, with D possibly matching TRBD2 (7 bases). This CDR3 region has 15 residues. CDR1 is SGHTA and CDR2 is FQGTGA in the germline V gene. V lost 5 bases and J 3 bases, leaving 15 bases between the germline ends. In nucleotides, the CDR3 is TGTGCCAGCAGCGCCTGGGGGGGCGCGACAGATACGCAGTATTTT. Translating gives CASSAWGGATDTQYF.

The table lists this clone with many counts. The chain employs TRBV15 and TRBJ1-1; D is uncertain. Trimming removed 4 bases at V and 5 bases at J, with 11 bases between. The CDR3 consists of 13 residues. Germline assignment: CDR1 LNHNV and CDR2 YYDKDF (reference sequence). CDR3 sequence (DNA): TGTGCCACCAGCACCGGGTATGGGACTGAAGCTTTCTTT. This translates into CATSTGYGTEAFF.

This rearrangement joins TRBV15 to TRBJ2-1; 11 bases fit TRBD1. Unmatched junction bases numbered 1, after V lost 9 bases and J lost 3 bases. Germline CDR1 is LNHNV and CDR2 is YYDKDF (reference sequence). This CDR3 has 13 residues. In DNA, the CDR3 is TGTGCCACGGGACAGGGGGGCTACAATGAGCAGTTCTTC. Its protein product is CATGQGGYNEQFF.

The chain links TRBV7-3 to TRBJ2-7; TRBD1 matches at 9 bases. The trim removed 2 bases at V and 1 base at J, leaving 6 bases unmatched. Per germline, CDR1 SGHTA and CDR2 FQGTGA. The CDR3 runs 16 residues. CDR3 DNA sequence: TGTGCCAGCAGCTTACTACTGGGACAGGGATCCTACGAGCAGTACTTC. This encodes CASSLLLGQGSYEQYF. The full variable domain, its missing parts supplied by reference TRBV7-3 and TRBJ2-7, is GAGVSQTPSNKVTEKGKYVELRCDPISGHTALYWYRQSLGQGPEFLIYFQGTGAADDSGLPNDRFFAVRPEGSVSTLKIQRTERGDSAVYLCASSLLLGQGSYEQYFGPGTRLTVT.

The V and J genes are TRBV5-4 and TRBJ2-6; a possible D gene is TRBD1 (6 bases). Germline V lookup: CDR1 SGHNT, CDR2 YYREEE (reference sequence). V lost 6 bases, J lost 0 bases, and 13 bases lay in between. This CDR3 is 16 amino acids long. The CDR3 nucleotides read TGTGCCAGCACGGGACAAAGGAACTCTGGGGCCAACGTCCTGACTTTC. As protein: CASTGQRNSGANVLTF.

In this sample, this clone turned up a few times. The genes are TRBV4-3 and TRBJ2-3; unclear D gene. Germline CDR1 is LGHNA and CDR2 is YSLEER. The CDR3 spans 13 residues. V shed 0 bases and J shed 0 bases, with 1 base lying between them. CDR3 in DNA: TGCGCCAGCAGCCAAGAGAGCACAGATACGCAGTATTTT. As protein: CASSQESTDTQYF.

This clone turned up a few times. DNA for the CDR3: TGTGCCAGCAGCTTGGGGGGGGCTCCCGAAGAGACCCAGTACTTC. Protein: CASSLGGAPEETQYF. The rearrangement uses TRBV7-2 and TRBJ2-5; perhaps TRBD2 as D (7 bases). CDR1 SGHTA and CDR2 FQGNSA come from the germline V gene. V shed 3 bases and J shed 3 bases, with 14 bases lying between them. CDR3 length: 15 amino acids.

In DNA form, the CDR3 reads TGCGCCAGCAGCTTGGTCGGACAGGGCTACAATGAGCAGTTCTTC. Translating gives CASSLVGQGYNEQFF. The rearrangement links TRBV5-1 to TRBJ2-1; TRBD1 matches 8 bases. Germline loops: CDR1 SGHRS, CDR2 YFSETQ. This CDR3 region has 15 residues. V lost 0 bases and J lost 3; bases outside the gene matches: 2.

The V call is TRBV18, the J call TRBJ1-4; no reliable D call. The CDR3 covers 15 residues. V lost 2 bases and J lost 0, with 7 bases in between. CDR1 is KGHSH, CDR2 LQKENI, per germline. The CDR3 protein is CASSPYPATNEKLFF. The CDR3 nucleotides are TGTGCCAGCTCACCATATCCCGCAACTAATGAAAAACTGTTTTTT.

This clone was recorded once. The chain employs TRBV5-1 and TRBJ1-2; tentative D call: TRBD1 (5 bases). Germline assignment: CDR1 SGHRS and CDR2 YFSETQ. The ends were cut back, 2 bases at V and 2 bases at J, with 10 bases in the middle. This CDR3 has 14 residues. The CDR3 here is CASSLSRANYGYTF. In nucleotides, the CDR3 is TGCGCCAGCAGCTTATCCAGGGCCAACTATGGCTACACCTTC.

The chain has TRBV20-1 and TRBJ1-1, with D uncertain. Germline CDR1 reads DFQATT; CDR2 reads SNEGSKA (reference sequence). V was trimmed by 6 bases and J by 11 bases, leaving 10 bases between them. CDR3 length equals 9 residues. CDR3 DNA sequence: TGCAGTGCCCCCGGACGGGCTTTCTTT. Translating gives CSAPGRAFF.

This rearrangement joins TRBV7-6 to TRBJ2-1; tentatively, D is TRBD1 or TRBD2 (5 bases each). This CDR3 has 15 residues. Trimming took off 2 bases at V and 8 bases at J, with 16 bases between the two ends. Germline CDR1 and CDR2: SGHVS and FNYEAQ. The CDR3 region is CASSLSGTGPHEQFF. Here the CDR3 DNA reads TGTGCCAGCAGCTTATCAGGGACCGGTCCCCATGAGCAGTTCTTC. The full variable domain, rest sourced from reference TRBV7-6 and TRBJ2-1, is GAGVSQSPRYKVTKRGQDVALRCDPISGHVSLYWYRQALGQGPEFLTYFNYEAQQDKSGLPNDRFSAERPEGSISTLTIQRTEQRDSAMYRCASSLSGTGPHEQFFGPGTRLTVL.

V gene TRBV18 combines with J gene TRBJ2-7; unclear D gene. The CDR3 covers 14 residues. The V end was cut by 2 bases, the J end by 6 bases, with 14 bases between. Germline CDR1 is KGHSH and CDR2 is LQKENI. The CDR3 coding sequence is TGTGCCAGCTCACCAAGGTTGAGAACGGGCGAGCAGTACTTC. Translated, it gives CASSPRLRTGEQYF.

The genes are TRBV2 and TRBJ2-2; a weak D match, TRBD1 (6 bases). This CDR3 has 14 residues. V was clipped by 8 bases and J by 1 base, with 11 bases between them. Germline V lookup: CDR1 SNHLY, CDR2 FYNNEI. The CDR3 spells CASCRTENTGELFF. CDR3 DNA: TGTGCCAGCTGTCGGACAGAGAACACCGGGGAGCTGTTTTTT.

The chain uses TRBV5-6 and TRBJ2-7; weak D call: TRBD2 (7 bases). The germline V and J ends were trimmed by 3 bases and 2 bases, with 12 bases remaining between them. This CDR3 is built from 14 residues. Germline CDR1 and CDR2: SGHDT and YYEEEE. This CDR3 reads CASSSVGGAYEQYF. The CDR3 DNA sequence: TGTGCCAGCAGCTCCGTAGGGGGGGCCTACGAGCAGTACTTC.